This entry concerns a single T cell receptor (beta chain). CDR1 and CDR2 from the germline V gene are MDHEN and SYDVKM. Unmatched junction bases numbered 7, after V lost 5 bases and J lost 7 bases. There are 13 residues in the CDR3. This table comes from immunoSEQ multiplex PCR, and its TCRdb copy is limited to in-frame clones, with some not included. The sample holds 3,500 or so clones, roughly two thirds seen once. This sample is part of a study of coeliac disease. In the study overall: Each coeliac patient was active, refractory type I, or diet-controlled.

This rearrangement joins TRBV28 to TRBJ2-7; TRBD1 matches 8 bases. The origin of this receptor is a man aged 30 to 39 with celiac disease. The source material was intraepithelial lymphocytes from the gut. The DNA for the CDR3 is TGTGCCAGCAGTCAGCTGACAGGGGAAGAGCAGTACTTC. It specifies CASSQLTGEEQYF.